This T cell receptor (beta chain) was obtained from a study of vaccination effects on CD4 cells after COVID-19. Whole-study results and caveats: Long after vaccination, the clones induced by infection and by vaccine shrank markedly in size.

Assay: immunoSEQ multiplex PCR; the TCRdb copy retains only in-frame clones and omits some. The top ten hold about 1.7% of the sample, which has about 79,000 clones, roughly four fifths seen once. Antigen-specific CD4+ T cells expanded by the ViraFEST assay with viral peptide pools were then sequenced. Cultured cells yielded isolated CD4+ T cells after nine to ten days. With regard to this clone: As yet, its antigen is unknown.

J was trimmed by 6 bases and V by 4 bases; bases with no gene match: 9. Germline values: CDR1 SGHNT, CDR2 YYREEE (reference sequence). This CDR3 is built from 15 residues. Sequenced material: CD4+ T cells from PBMCs cultured with HCoV-229E spike peptides, taken before COVID-19 vaccination. This clonotype originated in a human donor who received a COVID-19 vaccine. This rearrangement joins TRBV5-4 to TRBJ2-1; TRBD2 matches 8 bases. The CDR3 coding sequence is TGTGCCAGCAGCCCTACGGGGGGGGGAGGCAATGAGCAGTTCTTC. This gives the protein CASSPTGGGGNEQFF.